These 26 T cell receptor beta chains were sequenced from one sample in a study of cytomegalovirus exposure and HLA in healthy donors. A multiplex PCR was run with 60 Vbeta primers and 13 Jbeta primers. Repertoires were generated with immunoSEQ multiplex PCR, while TCRdb's copy carries only in-frame clones and drops some. Here the sample spans about 120,000 clones, approximately 82% being singletons. Sequenced material: PBMCs. Receptors were obtained from a female donor in good health and CMV-seronegative.

The V and J genes are TRBV6-5 and TRBJ2-2; D may be TRBD1 (6 bases). CDR3 length equals 14 residues. The V end lost 6 bases, the J end lost 2 bases, and 10 bases lay between the germline ends. Germline lookup yields CDR1 MNHEY and CDR2 SVGAGI. CDR3 loop: CASRTQGNTGELFF. As DNA, the CDR3 is TGTGCCAGCAGGACACAGGGTAACACCGGGGAGCTGTTTTTT.

This chain links TRBV7-2 with TRBJ2-1; D is unclear. CDR1 and CDR2 (germline): SGHTA, FQGNSA. The germline V and J ends were trimmed by 5 bases and 10 bases, with 9 bases remaining between them. The CDR3 runs 11 residues. The CDR3 bases are TGTGCCAGCAGCCACGCCGCGGAGCAGTTCTTC. It codes for CASSHAAEQFF.

This clone was observed once. The CDR3 spells CASSPDFSYEQYF. As DNA, the CDR3 is TGTGCCAGCAGTCCAGACTTTTCCTACGAGCAGTACTTC. The chain is built from TRBV6-1 and TRBJ2-7; no reliable D call. Trimming took off 5 bases at V and 1 base at J, with 9 bases between the two ends. The germline V gene encodes CDR1 MNHNS and CDR2 SASEGT. This CDR3 spans 13 amino acids.

The chain recombines TRBV5-6 with TRBJ2-1; 9 bases match TRBD1. CDR3 size: 15 residues. CDR1 SGHDT and CDR2 YYEEEE come from the germline V gene. The V gene end was trimmed by 7 bases and the J gene end by 5 bases; junction bases not matched to a gene: 10. DNA for the CDR3: TGTGCCAGCGTTGGGGCGGGACAGGGTAACAATGAGCAGTTCTTC. Translation: CASVGAGQGNNEQFF.

This sequence joins TRBV28 and TRBJ2-7; 13 bases agree with TRBD2. The trim removed 7 bases at V and 5 bases at J, leaving 8 bases unmatched. Germline V gene sequence: CDR1 MDHEN, CDR2 SYDVKM. This CDR3 spans 15 amino acids. The CDR3 reads CASTLAGGPLNEQYF. CDR3 bases: TGTGCCAGCACACTAGCGGGAGGGCCGTTGAACGAGCAGTACTTC.

V usage is TRBV2 and J usage is TRBJ2-2, with a tentative D call TRBD2 (5 bases). CDR1 and CDR2 (germline): SNHLY, FYNNEI. V was shortened by 6 bases and J by 0 bases, with 8 bases between the two germline ends. This CDR3 has 14 residues. The CDR3 DNA follows: TGTGCCAGCAGGGAGGCAGCGAACACCGGGGAGCTGTTTTTT. This encodes CASREAANTGELFF. Looking up the rest from reference TRBV2 and TRBJ2-2 gives the full variable domain: EPEVTQTPSHQVTQMGQEVILRCVPISNHLYFYWYRQILGQKVEFLVSFYNNEISEKSEIFDDQFSVERPDGSNFTLKIRSTKLEDSAMYFCASREAANTGELFFGEGSRLTVL.

The table lists this clone with a few counts. The V gene is TRBV4-3, the J gene TRBJ1-1, with D tentatively TRBD1 (6 bases). CDR3 size: 14 residues. V dropped 3 bases and J dropped 8 bases, with 16 bases sitting between them. Germline CDR1 reads LGHNA; CDR2 reads YSLEER. The CDR3 reads CASSQDRRTIEAFF. In DNA, the CDR3 is TGCGCCAGCAGCCAGGACAGACGAACTATCGAAGCTTTCTTT.

This chain uses TRBV7-2 with TRBJ1-2, with 9 bases matching TRBD1. This CDR3 has 14 amino acids. Germline V gene sequence: CDR1 SGHTA, CDR2 FQGNSA. The junction had 7 bases not matched to a gene; V was cut back by 4 bases and J by 7 bases. DNA of the CDR3: TGTGCCAGCAGCTCCACCGGGACAGGGCTTGGCTACACCTTC. Protein product: CASSSTGTGLGYTF. Using reference TRBV7-2 and TRBJ1-2 for the parts outside the CDR3, the full variable domain is GAGVSQSPSNKVTEKGKDVELRCDPISGHTALYWYRQSLGQGLEFLIYFQGNSAPDKSGLPSDRFSAERTGGSVSTLTIQRTQQEDSAVYLCASSSTGTGLGYTFGSGTRLTVV.

The rearrangement links TRBV5-1 to TRBJ2-1; tentatively, D is TRBD1 (5 bases). CDR3 length: 12 residues. Germline CDR1 SGHRS, CDR2 YFSETQ. V shed 4 bases and J shed 8 bases, with 10 bases lying between them. DNA for the CDR3: TGCGCCAGCAGCACCCTAGGGGATGAGCAGTTCTTC. It yields the protein CASSTLGDEQFF.

The chain has TRBV7-2 and TRBJ1-2; no clear D gene. The ends were cut back, 4 bases at V and 6 bases at J, with 9 bases in the middle. This CDR3 spans 12 amino acids. Germline V gives CDR1 SGHTA, CDR2 FQGNSA. The CDR3 protein is CASSYNQDGYTF. The CDR3 DNA reads TGTGCCAGCAGCTACAATCAGGATGGCTACACCTTC.

The gene calls are TRBV11-1 and TRBJ2-1; D is perhaps TRBD1 (5 bases). V was pared by 3 bases and J by 8 bases, with 17 bases between. The CDR3 length is 15 residues. CDR1 SGHAT and CDR2 FQDESV come from the germline V gene (reference sequence). CDR3 loop: CASSFEASGLDEQFF. The CDR3 region has the DNA TGTGCCAGCAGCTTCGAGGCCTCAGGGTTGGATGAGCAGTTCTTC. Full variable domain (outside the CDR3, taken from reference TRBV11-1 and TRBJ2-1): EAEVAQSPRYKITEKSQAVAFWCDPISGHATLYWYRQILGQGPELLVQFQDESVVDDSQLPKDRFSAERLKGVDSTLKIQPAELGDSAMYLCASSFEASGLDEQFFGPGTRLTVL.

The V and J genes are TRBV18 and TRBJ1-3; D gene unclear. The V and J ends lost 2 bases and 1 base respectively, with 12 bases between them. Germline CDR1 KGHSH, CDR2 LQKENI. The CDR3 extends over 16 amino acids. The CDR3 nucleotides are TGTGCCAGCTCACCAATGTACGGCGGTTCTGGAAACACCATATATTTT. Protein product: CASSPMYGGSGNTIYF.

The genes are TRBV7-3 and TRBJ1-1, with D tentatively TRBD1 (6 bases). Germline V CDR1 and CDR2: SGHTA, FQGTGA. V lost 6 bases to trimming and J lost 5 bases, with 13 bases between them. The CDR3 spans 13 residues. This CDR3 reads CASSRTQGTEAFF. CDR3 coding DNA: TGTGCCAGCAGTCGGACCCAGGGGACTGAAGCTTTCTTT.

This clone turned up a few times. The chain is built from TRBV19 and TRBJ2-3; 7 positions agree with TRBD2. This CDR3 has 14 amino acids. The V and J ends lost 3 bases and 8 bases, in that order; junction bases with no gene match: 8. Germline values: CDR1 LNHDA, CDR2 SQIVND (reference sequence). The CDR3 spells CASSIPGTTGTQYF. CDR3 in DNA: TGTGCCAGTAGTATTCCCGGGACTACGGGTACGCAGTATTTT.

V is TRBV13 and J is TRBJ2-2; TRBD2 might be the D (6 bases). CDR3 length: 13 residues. Germline lookup yields CDR1 PRHDT and CDR2 FYEKMQ (reference sequence). The V end lost 2 bases, the J end lost 8 bases, and 9 bases lay between the germline ends. Here the CDR3 reads CASSLRGRGELFF. The CDR3 coding sequence is TGTGCCAGCAGCTTACGAGGGAGGGGGGAGCTGTTTTTT. Full variable domain (missing parts from reference TRBV13 and TRBJ2-2): AAGVIQSPRHLIKEKRETATLKCYPIPRHDTVYWYQQGPGQDPQFLISFYEKMQSDKGSIPDRFSAQQFSDYHSELNMSSLELGDSALYFCASSLRGRGELFFGEGSRLTVL.

The rearrangement uses TRBV9 and TRBJ2-3, with unresolved D. The germline V gene has CDR1 SGDLS and CDR2 YYNGEE. Between the trimmed V and J ends, which lost 4 bases and 1 base, there was a span of 10 bases. The CDR3 has 14 residues. CDR3 sequence reads: CASSRAWGTDTQYF. The CDR3 DNA follows: TGTGCCAGCAGCCGAGCGTGGGGCACAGATACGCAGTATTTT.

V is TRBV5-1 and J is TRBJ2-3; 9 bases are a match to TRBD2. Germline CDR1 is SGHRS and CDR2 is YFSETQ. After removal of 4 bases from V and 3 bases from J, the junction contained 3 bases not matched to a gene. The CDR3 totals 14 residues. CDR3 sequence: CASSASGRTDTQYF. DNA for the CDR3: TGCGCCAGCAGCGCCAGCGGGAGGACAGATACGCAGTATTTT.

This chain connects TRBV7-2 to TRBJ2-4; 12 positions agree with TRBD2. This CDR3 contains 14 residues. J gave up 9 bases and V 7 bases, and 7 bases lay outside the gene matches. Germline loops: CDR1 SGHTA, CDR2 FQGNSA. The DNA of the CDR3 is TGTGCCAGCATCTCTAGCGGGAGGGGGGGCATTCAGTACTTC. It yields the protein CASISSGRGGIQYF.

This chain links TRBV15 with TRBJ2-1, with TRBD2 identical over 10 bases. V was pared by 0 bases and J by 7 bases, with 6 bases of the junction left unmatched. This CDR3 contains 16 residues. The germline V gene has CDR1 LNHNV and CDR2 YYDKDF (reference sequence). CDR3 nucleotides: TGTGCCACCAGCAGAGATCTCAGCGGGAGGGGAAATGAGCAGTTCTTC. The encoded protein is CATSRDLSGRGNEQFF.

This chain connects TRBV4-3 to TRBJ2-1, with D possibly TRBD2 on 6 matching bases. The V gene's germline CDR1 is LGHNA and CDR2 YSLEER. V was cut by 4 bases and J by 9 bases, with 22 bases left in between. The CDR3 is made up of 16 amino acids. The CDR3 bases are TGCGCCAGCAGCCCGACGGTCAGCGGGCCATCTGGTGAGCAGTTCTTC. This translates into CASSPTVSGPSGEQFF.

The genes are TRBV6-5 and TRBJ2-3; D is ambiguous. Germline V gene sequence: CDR1 MNHEY, CDR2 SVGAGI. The germline V and J ends were trimmed by 5 bases and 1 base, with 4 bases remaining between them. CDR3 length equals 12 residues. CDR3 in DNA: TGTGCCAGCAGTCTAGGCACAGATACGCAGTATTTT. Translating it yields CASSLGTDTQYF.

This clone was picked up a small number of times. CDR3 DNA: TGTGCCAGTAGTATAAACGGAGGGTTTGATCAGCCCCAGCATTTT. Protein sequence: CASSINGGFDQPQHF. The gene calls are TRBV19 and TRBJ1-5, with D uncertain. The germline CDR1 and CDR2 sequences are LNHDA and SQIVND (reference sequence). The CDR3 covers 15 residues. V lost 2 bases to trimming and J lost 5 bases, with 13 bases between them.

The chain carries TRBV4-2 and TRBJ2-3, with 10 bases aligning to TRBD2. Germline-derived CDR1 and CDR2 are LGHNA and YNFKEQ. The CDR3 sequence is 18 residues long. J lost 0 bases, V lost 0 bases, and 6 bases had no gene match. The DNA for the CDR3 is TGTGCCAGCAGCCAAGATAGGCGGACTAGCGGTAGCACAGATACGCAGTATTTT. Residues: CASSQDRRTSGSTDTQYF.

CDR3 protein: CASSSVAEEIYEQYF. For the CDR3, the DNA is TGTGCCAGCAGTTCCGTAGCGGAGGAGATTTACGAGCAGTACTTC. The chain links TRBV27 to TRBJ2-7; TRBD2 is a possible D gene (6 bases). CDR1 MNHEY and CDR2 SMNVEV come from the germline V gene (reference sequence). The CDR3 length is 15 residues. Trimming took off 4 bases at V and 4 bases at J, with 17 bases between the two ends.

The chain links TRBV4-3 to TRBJ1-4; perhaps TRBD1 as D (6 bases). The germline V gene encodes CDR1 LGHNA and CDR2 YSLEER. The CDR3 is made up of 15 amino acids. V lost 1 base and J lost 8, with 14 bases in between. In DNA form, the CDR3 reads TGCGCCAGCAGCCAAGTGCGCAGGGGCAGAGAAAAACTGTTTTTT. It codes for CASSQVRRGREKLFF.

This clone was seen just once. The chain is built from TRBV7-9 and TRBJ2-6, with D maybe TRBD1 (6 bases). From germline, CDR1 is SEHNR and CDR2 FQNEAQ (reference sequence). This CDR3 contains 16 residues. V lost 5 bases and J lost 0, with 11 bases in between. As DNA, the CDR3 is TGTGCCAGCAGCCCCGGACAGACCTCTGGGGCCAACGTCCTGACTTTC. Protein: CASSPGQTSGANVLTF. The full variable domain, completed using reference TRBV7-9 and TRBJ2-6, is DTGVSQNPRHKITKRGQNVTFRCDPISEHNRLYWYRQTLGQGPEFLTYFQNEAQLEKSRLLSDRFSAERPKGSFSTLEIQRTEQGDSAMYLCASSPGQTSGANVLTFGAGSRLTVL.